This record looks at one TCR beta chain sequence and its context. This record comes from a study of human T cells and chemical hapten exposure. TCRdb reanalysed the RACE reads using MiXCR and keeps one entry per CDR3 protein. The sample lists about 98,000 distinct CDR3 sequences, about 10% seen once, with around 3.1% in the top ten. CDR3 length: 16 amino acids. The V and J ends lost 0 bases and 0 bases respectively, with 15 bases between them. The V gene's germline CDR1 is GTSNPN and CDR2 SVGIG (reference sequence). Time point described: pre-sensitization, week 0. The treatment denotes: therapeutic diphenylcyclopropenone sensitization with weekly scalp DPC. Those who donated were patients with alopecia, 18 to 70 years of age, and suitable for DPC.

V is TRBV30 and J is TRBJ2-7; weak D call: TRBD2 (6 bases). The material sequenced was whole blood, taken in connection with sensitization to the hapten diphenylcyclopropenone (DPC). This TCR came from a woman aged 60-70 years with alopecia areata. Some clones in this sample may be carry-over from other donors' samples. The CDR3 nucleotides are TGTGCCTGGAGTGTAGTCGGGGAAGCGGGCTCCTACGAGCAGTACTTC. Translating it yields CAWSVVGEAGSYEQYF. Full variable domain (missing parts from reference TRBV30 and TRBJ2-7): SQTIHQWPATLVQPVGSPLSLECTVEGTSNPNLYWYRQAAGRGLQLLFYSVGIGQISSEVPQNLSASRPQDRQFILSSKKLLLSDSGFYLCAWSVVGEAGSYEQYFGPGTRLTVT.